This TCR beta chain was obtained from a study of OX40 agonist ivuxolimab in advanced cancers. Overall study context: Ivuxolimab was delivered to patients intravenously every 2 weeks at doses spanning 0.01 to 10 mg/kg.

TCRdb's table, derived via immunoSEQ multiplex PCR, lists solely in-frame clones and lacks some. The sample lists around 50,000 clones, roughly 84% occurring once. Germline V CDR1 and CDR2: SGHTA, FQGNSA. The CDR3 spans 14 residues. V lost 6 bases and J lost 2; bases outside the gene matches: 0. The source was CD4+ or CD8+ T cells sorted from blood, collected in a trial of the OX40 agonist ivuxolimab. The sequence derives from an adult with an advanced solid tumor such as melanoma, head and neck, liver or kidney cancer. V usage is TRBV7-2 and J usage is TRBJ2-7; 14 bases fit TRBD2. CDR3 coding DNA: TGTGCCAGCAGGGGACTAGCGGGAGCCTACGAGCAGTACTTC. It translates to CASRGLAGAYEQYF. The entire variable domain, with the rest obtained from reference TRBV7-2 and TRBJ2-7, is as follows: GAGVSQSPSNKVTEKGKDVELRCDPISGHTALYWYRQSLGQGLEFLIYFQGNSAPDKSGLPSDRFSAERTGGSVSTLTIQRTQQEDSAVYLCASRGLAGAYEQYFGPGTRLTVT.